The entry that follows covers one T cell receptor beta chain sequence. The target antigen is unknown. Primers included in the PCR were 60 Vbeta and 13 Jbeta primers. Repertoires were generated with immunoSEQ multiplex PCR, while TCRdb's copy carries only in-frame clones and drops some. This table has 80,000 to 100,000 clones, about 78% appearing once. This entry belongs to a study of cytomegalovirus exposure and HLA in healthy donors. General study findings and limits: Only CMV serostatus was available as immune exposure information.

The length of the CDR3 is 13 residues. Germline V lookup: CDR1 SGHAT, CDR2 FQNNGV. V dropped 5 bases and J dropped 5 bases, with 12 bases sitting between them. This sequence joins TRBV11-2 and TRBJ1-1; D is uncertain. The specimen was PBMCs. This receptor was identified in a man aged 40-50 years in good health and CMV-seronegative. CDR3 region: CASSQFRETEAFF. In DNA, the CDR3 is TGTGCCAGCAGCCAATTTCGGGAGACTGAAGCTTTCTTT. Looking up the rest from reference TRBV11-2 and TRBJ1-1 gives the full variable domain: EAGVAQSPRYKIIEKRQSVAFWCNPISGHATLYWYQQILGQGPKLLIQFQNNGVVDDSQLPKDRFSAERLKGVDSTLKIQPAKLEDSAVYLCASSQFRETEAFFGQGTRLTVV.